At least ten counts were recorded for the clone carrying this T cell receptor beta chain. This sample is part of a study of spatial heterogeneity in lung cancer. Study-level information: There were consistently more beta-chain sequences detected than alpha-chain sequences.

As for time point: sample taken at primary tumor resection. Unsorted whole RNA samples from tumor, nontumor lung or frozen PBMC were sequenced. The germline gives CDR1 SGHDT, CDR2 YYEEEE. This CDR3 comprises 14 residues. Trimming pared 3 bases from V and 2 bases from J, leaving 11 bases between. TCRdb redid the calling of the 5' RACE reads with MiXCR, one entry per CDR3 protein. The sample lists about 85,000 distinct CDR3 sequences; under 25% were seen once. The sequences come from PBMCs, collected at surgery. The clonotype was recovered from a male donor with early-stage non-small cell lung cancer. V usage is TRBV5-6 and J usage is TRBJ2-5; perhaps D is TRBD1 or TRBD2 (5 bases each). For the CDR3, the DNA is TGTGCCAGCAGCTGGGGGATGGAACAAGAGACCCAGTACTTC. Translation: CASSWGMEQETQYF.